These T cell receptor beta chains were read from a single sample in a study of T cell repertoires in cytomegalovirus infection. TCRdb recomputed calls from the reads with MiXCR, one row per CDR3 protein. The sample lists 150,000 to 190,000 distinct CDR3 sequences; around 20% were seen once. Sequenced input: PBMCs. Receptors originate from a human donor in good health (CMV status not recorded). Some clones in this sample may be carry-over from other donors' samples. The CDR3 runs from the conserved cysteine through the conserved F or W. The D gene is left open where the match is weak. The size entry is marked missing in some rows and otherwise reads once, few, many or a size class.

cdr3_aa cdr3_nt d_call clone_size j_call cdr3_length v_call
CATSVGEVNNEQFF TGTGCCACCAGTGTAGGGGAGGTGAACAATGAGCAGTTCTTC . few TRBJ2-1 14 TRBV24-1
CASSYLGQRTTEAFF TGTGCCAGCAGTTATCTCGGACAGCGCACCACTGAAGCTTTCTTT . few TRBJ1-1 15 TRBV2
CASSKDPGSYEQYF TGTGCCAGTAGTAAGGACCCTGGCTCCTACGAGCAGTACTTC . . TRBJ2-7 14 TRBV19
CASSSRFPPYEQYF TGTGCCAGCAGCTCCAGATTTCCCCCCTACGAGCAGTACTTC . few TRBJ2-7 14 TRBV9
CASSLWVIAGELFF TGTGCCAGCAGCTTATGGGTTATCGCCGGGGAGCTGTTTTTT . many TRBJ2-2 14 TRBV7-2
CASSSMTGYEQYF TGTGCCAGCAGTTCCATGACAGGGTACGAGCAGTACTTC TRBD1 few TRBJ2-7 13 TRBV12-3/TRBV12-4
CASSQVRTGAAGANVLTF TGCGCCAGCAGCCAAGTGAGGACAGGGGCGGCTGGGGCCAACGTCCTGACTTTC TRBD1 . TRBJ2-6 18 TRBV4-1
CASSLSFTGGRTDTQYF TGTGCCAGCAGTTTATCGTTCACGGGGGGCCGCACAGATACGCAGTATTTT . . TRBJ2-3 17 TRBV27
CASSWGSLEQYF TGTGCCAGCAGCTGGGGGAGCCTCGAGCAGTACTTC . few TRBJ2-7 12 TRBV7-4
CSAREAGGPANEQFF TGCAGTGCTAGAGAAGCGGGAGGGCCCGCTAATGAGCAGTTCTTC TRBD2 few TRBJ2-1 15 TRBV20-1
CASSLEVGGGYTF TGTGCCAGCAGCTTAGAAGTGGGGGGCGGCTACACCTTC . many TRBJ1-2 13 TRBV7-2
CASSNRAEAFF TGTGCCAGCAGTAACAGGGCTGAAGCTTTCTTT . . TRBJ1-1 11 TRBV5-8
CASSLGWSQDGETQYF TGTGCCAGCAGCTTAGGATGGTCGCAGGACGGGGAGACCCAGTACTTC . many TRBJ2-5 16 TRBV7-8
CASSFSNRAYGYTF TGTGCCAGCAGTTTTTCCAACAGGGCCTATGGCTACACCTTC . . TRBJ1-2 14 TRBV28
CVSSFGQAITDTQYF TGTGTCAGCAGCTTCGGACAGGCAATCACAGATACGCAGTATTTT TRBD1 . TRBJ2-3 15 TRBV7-3
CASSPSGQGYNEQFF TGTGCCAGCAGCCCCTCGGGACAGGGCTACAATGAGCAGTTCTTC TRBD1 few TRBJ2-1 15 TRBV7-2
CSVSYSYEQYF TGCAGCGTTTCTTACTCCTACGAGCAGTACTTC . . TRBJ2-7 11 TRBV29-1
CASSLPSLSREGSDTQYF TGTGCCAGCAGTTTACCTTCCCTTAGCCGGGAGGGGTCAGATACGCAGTATTTT TRBD2 . TRBJ2-3 18 TRBV28
CASSQDRWGGGAPGANVLTF TGTGCCAGCAGCCAAGATAGATGGGGCGGGGGGGCCCCTGGGGCCAACGTCCTGACTTTC TRBD2 . TRBJ2-6 20 TRBV4-2
CASSCRQGVVDSNQPQHF TGTGCCAGCAGCTGCCGACAGGGGGTTGTCGATAGCAATCAGCCCCAGCATTTT TRBD1 . TRBJ1-5 18 TRBV7-9
CASSQRTSSLNEQFF TGTGCCAGCAGCCAGCGGACTAGCAGCCTCAATGAGCAGTTCTTC TRBD2 many TRBJ2-1 15 TRBV7-3
CASSLEGAANEKLFF TGTGCCAGCAGCTTAGAAGGGGCGGCTAATGAAAAACTGTTTTTT . . TRBJ1-4 15 TRBV11-2
CSARVRDRPNKPQHF TGCAGTGCTAGAGTCCGAGACAGACCCAATAAGCCCCAGCATTTT . . TRBJ1-5 15 TRBV20-1
CASSPETRYTEAFF TGTGCCAGCAGCCCCGAGACAAGGTACACTGAAGCTTTCTTT . many TRBJ1-1 14 TRBV7-8
CASSLATGGDTQYF TGTGCCAGCAGCTTGGCGACAGGGGGAGATACGCAGTATTTT TRBD1 . TRBJ2-3 14 TRBV7-2
CASSLELRNTGELFF TGTGCCAGCAGCTTGGAACTACGGAACACCGGGGAGCTGTTTTTT . . TRBJ2-2 15 TRBV5-6
CASSNEDLQGNEKLFF TGTGCCAGCAGCAACGAGGATCTACAGGGTAATGAAAAACTGTTTTTT . many TRBJ1-4 16 TRBV7-9
CASSRDRDGYTF TGTGCCAGCAGCCGGGACAGGGACGGCTACACCTTC TRBD1 many TRBJ1-2 12 TRBV7-8
CSAPSYQQGKANYGYTF TGCAGTGCTCCCAGCTACCAACAGGGGAAAGCTAACTATGGCTACACCTTC TRBD1 few TRBJ1-2 17 TRBV20-1
CASSGPRTEAFF TGTGCCAGCAGCGGGCCGCGCACTGAAGCTTTCTTT . . TRBJ1-1 12 TRBV9
CASSYGQAANYGYTF TGTGCCAGCAGCTACGGACAGGCAGCTAACTATGGCTACACCTTC TRBD1 . TRBJ1-2 15 TRBV7-9
CASSSYVTDTQYF TGTGCCAGCAGTTCGTACGTCACAGATACGCAGTATTTT . . TRBJ2-3 13 TRBV27
CASSIGTGPSYEQYF TGTGCTAGCAGCATCGGGACAGGGCCCTCCTACGAGCAGTACTTC TRBD1 many TRBJ2-7 15 TRBV7-7
CSAQGLDQPQHF TGCAGTGCCCAGGGTTTGGATCAGCCCCAGCATTTT . . TRBJ1-5 12 TRBV20-1
CASSPPAGKNIQYF TGTGCCAGCTCACCGCCGGCAGGGAAAAACATTCAGTACTTC . once TRBJ2-4 14 TRBV18
CASSPGRDSSGANVLTF TGTGCCAGCAGTCCCGGGAGGGATTCCTCTGGGGCCAACGTCCTGACTTTC TRBD2 few TRBJ2-6 17 TRBV12-3/TRBV12-4
CASSLSGTGGLNQPQHF TGTGCCAGCAGTCTCAGCGGGACAGGGGGCCTTAATCAGCCCCAGCATTTT TRBD1 . TRBJ1-5 17 TRBV6-5
CASSYGTSNTLTDTQYF TGTGCCAGCAGTTATGGGACCTCTAATACCCTCACAGATACGCAGTATTTT . few TRBJ2-3 17 TRBV6-1